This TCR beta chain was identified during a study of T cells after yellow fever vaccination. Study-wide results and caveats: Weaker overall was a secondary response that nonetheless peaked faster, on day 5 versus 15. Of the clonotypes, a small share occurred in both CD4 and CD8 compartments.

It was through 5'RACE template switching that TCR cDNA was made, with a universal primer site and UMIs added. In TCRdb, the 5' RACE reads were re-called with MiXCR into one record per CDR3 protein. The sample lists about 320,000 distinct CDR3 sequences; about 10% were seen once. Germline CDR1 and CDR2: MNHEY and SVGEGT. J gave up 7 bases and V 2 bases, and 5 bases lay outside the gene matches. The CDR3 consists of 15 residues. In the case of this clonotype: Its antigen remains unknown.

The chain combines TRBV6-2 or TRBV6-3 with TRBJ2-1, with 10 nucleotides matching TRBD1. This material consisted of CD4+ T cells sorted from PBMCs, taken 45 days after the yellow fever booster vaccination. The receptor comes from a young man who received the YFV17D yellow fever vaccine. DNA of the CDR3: TGTGCCAGCAGTTACAGGACAGGGGGGAGAAATGAGCAGTTCTTC. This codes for CASSYRTGGRNEQFF.